One and the same sample provided the 31 T cell receptor beta chains below, sequenced in a study of tissue T cells after allogeneic stem cell transplantation. The data were produced by immunoSEQ multiplex PCR, yet TCRdb's version contains in-frame clones alone and is incomplete. The sample records approximately 4,700 clones, about 41% being singletons. This sample's time point: mouse harvest day 14 after allogeneic transplant. Mouse grafts combined 10^7 T-cell-depleted bone marrow cells with 10^6 splenic CD5+ T cells. The sequencing input was gut tissue. Source of these receptors: a female BALB/c mouse given C57BL/6 T cells with graft-versus-host disease after an allogeneic hematopoietic cell transplant.

Comment on this clone: Mouse germline and gene names are used. The read comes to an end 1 residue before the CDR3 does, leaving the germline J gene to fill in the end. The chain joins TRBV13-3 to TRBJ1-3; D possibly corresponds to TRBD1 (6 bases). Germline V lookup: CDR1 NNHDY, CDR2 SYVADS. Trimming pared 4 bases from V and 1 base from J, leaving 12 bases between. This CDR3 contains 15 residues. The CDR3 sequence is CASSWGRGSGNTLYF. The sequenced CDR3 bases are TGTGCCAGCAGTTGGGGGCGGGGGTCTGGAAATACGCTCTAT.

Note on this clone: Mouse names are used for the genes. The sequenced fragment ends 1 residue before the CDR3 boundary, so the rest is inferred from the germline J gene. The chain uses TRBV5 and TRBJ1-6; possibly TRBD1 for D (6 bases). TRBJ1-6 is labeled an ORF, and its function is uncertain. V was clipped by 0 bases and J by 1 base, with 10 bases between them. The CDR3 is made up of 17 amino acids. Germline V lookup: CDR1 LGHNA, CDR2 YNLKQL (reference sequence). CDR3 in amino acids: CASSQDPGQSYNSPLYF. Partial CDR3 DNA: TGTGCCAGCAGCCAAGATCCGGGACAATCCTATAATTCGCCCCTCTAC.

The table lists this clone with a few counts. The genes and germline here are from mouse. The CDR3 end lies 1 residue beyond the end of the read and is filled in from the germline J gene. The chain carries TRBV1 and TRBJ1-4; D is uncertain. This CDR3 has 13 residues. The V gene's germline CDR1 is NSQYPW and CDR2 LRSPGD (reference sequence). V was pared by 2 bases and J by 5 bases, with 6 bases between. CDR3 loop: CTCSARRNERLFF. Incomplete CDR3 DNA: TGCACCTGCAGTGCAAGGAGAAACGAAAGATTATTT.

A word on this clone: The gene names here belong to mouse. The CDR3 goes on 1 residue after the read ends, and that part is filled in from the germline J gene. J is TRBJ1-1 and V is TRBV26, with D tentatively TRBD1 (5 bases). Trimming left V 2 bases short and J 8 bases short, with 15 bases between. Germline-derived CDR1 and CDR2 are KGHPV and FQNQEV (reference sequence). The CDR3 runs 14 residues. Incomplete CDR3 DNA: TGTGCCAGCAGTCTGCTGGGACCGGGAGGGGAAGTCTTC. It encodes CASSLLGPGGEVF. The whole CDR3 region reads CASSLLGPGGEVFF.

Regarding this clone: All gene names here are mouse names. The read terminates 1 residue ahead of where the CDR3 ends, so the germline J gene completes it. The chain joins TRBV1 to TRBJ1-1, with a weak D call TRBD1 (6 bases). Trimming removed 1 base at V and 3 bases at J, with 6 bases between. The CDR3 extends over 13 amino acids. The germline V gene encodes CDR1 NSQYPW and CDR2 LRSPGD (reference sequence). The CDR3 bases that were read are TGCACCTGCAGTGCAGGGACAGACACAGAAGTCTTC. Translated, it gives CTCSAGTDTEVF. The entire CDR3 reads CTCSAGTDTEVFF.

In the case of this clone: These gene names are mouse names. The read is 1 residue too short to cover the CDR3 end, so that end is filled in from the germline J gene. The V gene is TRBV12-1, the J gene TRBJ2-5; 7 bases line up with TRBD1. The ends lost 0 bases at V and 6 bases at J; junction bases unmatched: 5. Germline CDR1 and CDR2: SGHSN and HYEKVE. The length of the CDR3 is 14 residues. The covered CDR3 bases are TGTGCCAGCTCTCTCGATGGGACAGTGGACACCCAGTAC. This translates into CASSLDGTVDTQY. The whole CDR3 sequence is CASSLDGTVDTQYF.

This clone is termed medium-sized. Germline and genes: mouse. Read sequence stops 1 residue before the CDR3 end, and the germline J gene provides the missing end. The chain uses TRBV13-1 and TRBJ2-7, with 12 bases identical to TRBD2. Germline CDR1 and CDR2: NSHNY and SYGAGN. The CDR3 is 14 amino acids. V gave up 5 bases and J gave up 3 bases; unmatched junction bases: 3. The CDR3 is CASSGLGGDYEQYF. CDR3 DNA, as far as it was read: TGTGCCAGCAGCGGACTGGGGGGGGACTATGAACAGTAC.

In regard to this clone: Gene names and germline match the mouse. Read sequence stops 1 residue before the CDR3 end, and the germline J gene provides the missing end. The V and J genes are TRBV3 and TRBJ2-7; 13 nucleotides line up with TRBD2. Germline CDR1 reads SNHLY; CDR2 reads FYNGKV (reference sequence). Unmatched junction bases numbered 4, after V lost 4 bases and J lost 7 bases. The CDR3 has 14 amino acids. The CDR3 loop reads CASSSGLGGREQYF. CDR3 DNA (partial): TGTGCCAGCAGCTCGGGACTGGGGGGGAGGGAACAGTAC.

This clone came up once. Genes and germline are mouse. The read terminates 1 residue ahead of where the CDR3 ends, so the germline J gene completes it. This chain uses TRBV3 with TRBJ2-4; possible D gene TRBD1, 6 bases. Germline V gene sequence: CDR1 SNHLY, CDR2 FYNGKV (reference sequence). V lost 5 bases to trimming and J lost 0 bases, with 9 bases between them. CDR3 size: 14 residues. CDR3: CASSLRGSQNTLYF. CDR3 DNA (partial): TGTGCCAGCAGCCTCAGGGGAAGTCAAAACACCTTGTAC.

Note on this clone: Mouse gene names apply. The CDR3 end lies 1 residue beyond the end of the read and is filled in from the germline J gene. V is TRBV15 and J is TRBJ1-3; TRBD1 matches 7 bases. Germline loops: CDR1 SGHND, CDR2 FRSKSL. J gave up 0 bases and V 6 bases, and 2 bases lay outside the gene matches. This CDR3 contains 14 residues. The covered CDR3 bases are TGTGCCAGCAGGGACAGGAATTCTGGAAATACGCTCTAT. This encodes CASRDRNSGNTLY. The CDR3 in full is CASRDRNSGNTLYF.

This clone was detected only once. Gene names are the mouse ones. Read coverage stops 1 residue before the CDR3 terminus; the germline J gene supplies the remainder. The gene calls are TRBV16 and TRBJ2-3, with unresolved D. The CDR3 extends over 11 amino acids. V gave up 8 bases and J gave up 1 base, with 4 bases separating them. CDR1 and CDR2 (germline): SGHSA, FRNQAP. The covered CDR3 bases are TGTGCAAGCCGGGGTGCAGAAACGCTGTAT. Its translation is CASRGAETLY. The whole CDR3 protein reads CASRGAETLYF.

There are a few counts of this clone. Germline and genes: mouse. With the read ending 1 residue before the CDR3 end, the germline J gene is used to fill in that end. The same CDR3 also results from other DNA sequences found in this sample. The chain joins TRBV15 to TRBJ1-3; 7 bases align to TRBD1. This CDR3 comprises 14 residues. V shed 6 bases, J shed 0 bases, and the junction held 2 bases outside the gene matches. Germline V gene data show CDR1 as SGHND and CDR2 as FRSKSL. The CDR3 DNA, read in part, is TGTGCCAGCAGGGGACAGAATTCTGGAAATACGCTCTAT. Residues: CASRGQNSGNTLY. The whole CDR3 sequence reads CASRGQNSGNTLYF.

Note on this clone: The germline and genes are mouse ones. The read ends 1 residue before the CDR3 terminus; that terminus is restored from the germline J gene. This chain connects TRBV26 to TRBJ2-1; TRBD1 matches at 9 bases. The CDR3 is 14 residues long. Trimming cost V 4 bases and J 4 bases; bases outside gene matches: 2. CDR1 is KGHPV, CDR2 FQNQEV, per germline (reference sequence). CDR3 bases read: TGTGCCAGCAGTCCGACAGGGGGTTATGCTGAGCAGTTC. It encodes CASSPTGGYAEQF. The full CDR3 protein is CASSPTGGYAEQFF.

Details on this clone: Gene names refer to mouse genes. Coverage ceases 1 residue before the CDR3 finishes, and the germline J gene fills in the end. The chain recombines TRBV26 with TRBJ1-3; 7 bases fit TRBD1. CDR1 is KGHPV and CDR2 is FQNQEV in the germline V gene (reference sequence). After removal of 3 bases from V and 2 bases from J, the junction contained 1 base not matched to a gene. The length of the CDR3 is 14 residues. Incomplete CDR3 DNA: TGTGCCAGCAGTCTCACAGGGGCTGGAAATACGCTCTAT. Amino acids: CASSLTGAGNTLY. The entire CDR3 sequence reads CASSLTGAGNTLYF.

By share, this clone ranks as large. The listed genes are named as in mouse. The read stops 1 residue short of the end of the CDR3; the missing end is completed from the germline J gene. V gene TRBV26 combines with J gene TRBJ1-5; 9 nucleotides match TRBD1. CDR1 and CDR2 (germline): KGHPV, FQNQEV (reference sequence). The CDR3 length is 13 residues. The junction had 0 bases not matched to a gene; V was cut back by 4 bases and J by 5 bases. The covered CDR3 bases are TGTGCCAGCAGTCGGACAGGGGACCAGGCTCCGCTT. It is translated as CASSRTGDQAPL. The full-length CDR3 reads as CASSRTGDQAPLF.

Points on this clone: It is likely a read error: a sequence one base away is far more abundant. Here the gene names and germline are mouse. From the germline J gene comes the end of the CDR3, since the read stops 1 residue before it. The J gene is TRBJ2-7, the V gene TRBV5; 7 bases map to TRBD2. Germline values: CDR1 LGHNA, CDR2 YNLKQL (reference sequence). V lost 5 bases and J lost 4; bases outside the gene matches: 5. The CDR3 is made up of 13 amino acids. The sequenced part of the CDR3 DNA is TGTGCCAGCAGCGGGGGACTGCGGTATGAACAGTAC. Amino acid sequence: CASSGGLRYEQY. The CDR3 in full is CASSGGLRYEQYF.

This clone has a handful of counts. Here the gene names and germline are mouse. The read comes to an end 1 residue before the CDR3 does, leaving the germline J gene to fill in the end. This chain links TRBV26 with TRBJ2-7; 8 bases map to TRBD2. This CDR3 region has 14 residues. Germline trimming cut 2 bases from V and 3 bases from J; bases unmatched to any gene: 3. Germline values: CDR1 KGHPV, CDR2 FQNQEV (reference sequence). The CDR3 DNA, read in part, is TGTGCCAGCAGTCTGAAACTGGGGGTCTATGAACAGTAC. It specifies CASSLKLGVYEQY. The entire CDR3 reads CASSLKLGVYEQYF. Based on the CDR3 plus reference TRBV26 and TRBJ2-7, the full variable domain is NSKVIQTPRYLVKGQGQKAKMRCIPEKGHPVVFWYQQNKNNEFKFLINFQNQEVLQQIDMTEKRFSAECPSNSPCSLEIQSSEAGDSALYLCASSLKLGVYEQYFGPGTRLTVL.

Comments on this clone: These gene names are mouse names. The read terminates 1 residue before the CDR3 end, so the remaining end is supplied by the germline J gene. This chain joins TRBV13-3 and TRBJ2-4; 9 nucleotides align to TRBD2. CDR3 size: 16 residues. V lost 2 bases and J lost 0; bases outside the gene matches: 4. Germline V gene sequence: CDR1 NNHDY, CDR2 SYVADS. The CDR3 protein is CASSETGGGSQNTLYF. The part of the CDR3 DNA that was read is TGTGCCAGCAGTGAGACTGGGGGAGGGAGTCAAAACACCTTGTAC.

This clone occurred a few times. Gene names and germline refer to mouse. The read falls 1 residue short of the CDR3 end, and the missing part is taken from the germline J gene. This chain joins TRBV26 and TRBJ1-1; D remains ambiguous. Germline CDR1 is KGHPV and CDR2 is FQNQEV (reference sequence). This CDR3 is 14 amino acids long. V was clipped by 2 bases and J by 0 bases, with 7 bases between them. CDR3 in amino acids: CASSLADANTEVFF. CDR3 bases read: TGTGCCAGCAGTCTGGCGGATGCAAACACAGAAGTCTTC. The whole variable domain, filled in from reference TRBV26 and TRBJ1-1, reads NSKVIQTPRYLVKGQGQKAKMRCIPEKGHPVVFWYQQNKNNEFKFLINFQNQEVLQQIDMTEKRFSAECPSNSPCSLEIQSSEAGDSALYLCASSLADANTEVFFGKGTRLTVV.

On this clone itself: Gene names and germline refer to mouse. The read stops 1 residue short of the end of the CDR3; the missing end is completed from the germline J gene. This chain links TRBV13-3 with TRBJ1-2; the D is unclear. Between the trimmed V and J ends, which lost 2 bases and 0 bases, there was a span of 5 bases. The germline V gene has CDR1 NNHDY and CDR2 SYVADS. The CDR3 extends over 13 amino acids. CDR3: CASSDRTNSDYTF. The CDR3 bases that were read are TGTGCCAGCAGTGACAGGACAAACTCCGACTACACC.

Concerning this clone: Any gene name here is a mouse gene name. The CDR3 reads CASSRDRGGERLFF. The CDR3 bases that were read are TGTGCCAGCAGCCGGGACAGGGGAGGCGAAAGATTATTT. The chain uses TRBV3 and TRBJ1-4; 10 bases map to TRBD1. The sequenced fragment ends 1 residue before the CDR3 boundary, so the rest is inferred from the germline J gene. This CDR3 is built from 14 residues. The germline CDR1 and CDR2 sequences are SNHLY and FYNGKV (reference sequence). The junction had 4 bases not matched to a gene; V was cut back by 5 bases and J by 7 bases.

As for this clone: Genes here carry mouse names. Sequencing ends 1 residue short of the CDR3 end; the germline J gene provides the rest. The chain joins TRBV12-1 to TRBJ1-2; D is perhaps TRBD1 (6 bases). The CDR3 has 13 residues. The germline V gene has CDR1 SGHSN and CDR2 HYEKVE. V lost 4 bases and J lost 3, with 11 bases in between. Here the CDR3 reads CASSPGHYSDYTF. CDR3 DNA, as far as it was read: TGTGCCAGCTCCCCGGGACACTACTCCGACTACACC.

Concerning this clone: The germline and genes are mouse ones. With the read ending 1 residue before the CDR3 end, the germline J gene is used to fill in that end. V is TRBV15 and J is TRBJ1-4; perhaps TRBD1 as D (5 bases). The CDR3 has 14 residues. V lost 5 bases and J lost 0, with 7 bases in between. Germline CDR1 and CDR2: SGHND and FRSKSL. Here the CDR3 reads CASSRDLSNERLFF. CDR3 DNA (partial): TGTGCCAGCAGTCGGGACCTTTCCAACGAAAGATTATTT.

On this clone: The gene names here belong to mouse. The read ends 1 residue shy of where the CDR3 ends; the end is completed using the germline J gene. In the same sample, other DNA sequences code for this CDR3. This chain links TRBV26 with TRBJ1-1, with D possibly TRBD1 on 6 matching bases. V lost 4 bases and J lost 0, with 6 bases in between. This CDR3 is built from 13 residues. Germline CDR1 is KGHPV and CDR2 is FQNQEV (reference sequence). The CDR3 bases that were read are TGTGCCAGCAGTCGACAGGCAAACACAGAAGTCTTC. Translated, it gives CASSRQANTEVF. The full CDR3 protein reads CASSRQANTEVFF.

This clone was observed a handful of times. Any gene name here is a mouse gene name. The sequenced fragment ends 1 residue before the CDR3 boundary, so the rest is inferred from the germline J gene. The gene calls are TRBV31 and TRBJ2-7, with 13 bases matching TRBD2. The CDR3 is 14 residues long. Germline V gene data show CDR1 as GKSSPN and CDR2 as SITVG. Trimming at V came to 1 base and at J to 4 bases, leaving 1 base not matched to a gene. CDR3: CAWSRDWGGYEQYF. The sequenced CDR3 bases are TGTGCCTGGAGTCGGGACTGGGGGGGGTATGAACAGTAC.

This clone was observed a handful of times. Mouse germline and gene names are used. The sequenced fragment ends 1 residue before the CDR3 boundary, so the rest is inferred from the germline J gene. The rearrangement joins TRBV26 to TRBJ2-7; 9 bases agree with TRBD2. Germline lookup yields CDR1 KGHPV and CDR2 FQNQEV (reference sequence). V shed 1 base and J 0 bases; nucleotides not matched to a gene: 1. The CDR3 runs 15 residues. The DNA read from the CDR3 is TGTGCCAGCAGTCTGTACTGGGGGGTCTCCTATGAACAGTAC. The encoded protein is CASSLYWGVSYEQY. The whole CDR3 protein is CASSLYWGVSYEQYF.

Details on this clone: Gene and germline names: mouse. The CDR3 is cut off 1 residue early in the read; its end comes from the germline J gene. V and J are TRBV26 and TRBJ2-1, with D unclear. The CDR3 extends over 14 amino acids. CDR1 and CDR2 from the germline V gene are KGHPV and FQNQEV (reference sequence). V was clipped by 4 bases and J by 1 base, with 8 bases between them. CDR3 bases read: TGTGCCAGCAGTCGTCCCAGGAACTATGCTGAGCAGTTC. It specifies CASSRPRNYAEQF. The CDR3 in full is CASSRPRNYAEQFF.

Comment on this clone: Gene names and germline match the mouse. The read ends 1 residue early relative to the CDR3; the germline J gene fills the gap. The genes are TRBV19 and TRBJ2-3, with unresolved D. V lost 3 bases to trimming and J lost 0 bases, with 5 bases between them. The CDR3 runs to 13 residues. Germline CDR1 FNHDT, CDR2 SITEND (reference sequence). CDR3 bases read: TGTGCCAGCAGTAGGGGTAGTGCAGAAACGCTGTAT. It codes for CASSRGSAETLY. From start to end, the CDR3 is CASSRGSAETLYF.

Worth noting for this clone: Genes here carry mouse names. The CDR3 end lies 1 residue beyond the end of the read and is filled in from the germline J gene. The chain has TRBV26 and TRBJ1-3; 7 bases line up with TRBD1. CDR1 is KGHPV and CDR2 is FQNQEV in the germline V gene (reference sequence). The CDR3 spans 14 residues. Trimming cost V 4 bases and J 2 bases; bases outside gene matches: 2. CDR3 DNA, as far as it was read: TGTGCCAGCAGTCCCGACAGGGCTGGAAATACGCTCTAT. It yields the protein CASSPDRAGNTLY. The entire CDR3 reads CASSPDRAGNTLYF.

This clone was counted only a few times. Gene names and germline refer to mouse. The read finishes 1 residue shy of the CDR3 end, and the germline J gene is used to complete it. The J gene is TRBJ1-4, the V gene TRBV31, with 10 bases identical to TRBD1. The CDR3 has 15 residues. Trimming cost V 3 bases and J 0 bases; bases outside gene matches: 1. Looked up from germline, CDR1 is GKSSPN and CDR2 is SITVG. CDR3 DNA (partial): TGTGCCTGGAGGGACAGGGGGGTTTCCAACGAAAGATTATTT. Its protein is CAWRDRGVSNERLF. The entire CDR3 protein reads CAWRDRGVSNERLFF.

Concerning this clone itself: Germline and genes here are mouse. The read comes to an end 1 residue before the CDR3 does, leaving the germline J gene to fill in the end. The J gene is TRBJ1-3, the V gene TRBV26; no clear D. The CDR3 is made up of 12 amino acids. Germline CDR1 reads KGHPV; CDR2 reads FQNQEV (reference sequence). V shed 4 bases and J shed 4 bases, with 5 bases lying between them. The CDR3 region is CASSPRGNTLYF. The sequenced part of the CDR3 DNA is TGTGCCAGCAGTCCCCGGGGAAATACGCTCTAT.